The clone carrying this T cell receptor (beta chain) was counted once. Its antigen remains unidentified. V lost 1 base, J lost 1 base, and 12 bases lay in between. The CDR3 has 16 residues. CDR1 is SGHKS, CDR2 YYEKEE, per germline (reference sequence). Making use of molecular barcodes, quantitative 5'-RACE generated TCR beta libraries. One entry per CDR3 protein, called by TCRdb with MiXCR from the 5' RACE reads. The sample has more than 250,000 distinct CDR3 sequences, under 8.5% seen once. This sample was taken from a study of CD8 T cells in ankylosing spondylitis. Study-level points and caveats: Enrichment of disease-linked clones was reportedly significant in matched ankylosing spondylitis synovial fluid. Prior literature has documented some motif variants in synovial fluid and blood from reactive arthritis. Seven or eight highly homologous variants formed a TCR beta motif that appeared characteristic of ankylosing spondylitis blood. Disease-linked clones displayed a CD8+ phenotype and appeared relatively rarely in peripheral blood.

Sample: blood, either unsorted or a sorted T cell fraction (not recorded which). The chain couples TRBV5-5 to TRBJ2-4, with D perhaps TRBD1 (6 bases). This receptor was identified in a male donor with ankylosing spondylitis. CDR3 residues: CASSLRQDGAKNIQYF. Written as DNA, the CDR3 is TGTGCCAGCAGCTTGCGACAGGATGGGGCCAAAAACATTCAGTACTTC.